What follows are 18 T cell receptor beta chains derived from one specimen sequenced in a study of blood T cell repertoires in COVID-19. Sequencing used immunoSEQ multiplex PCR; TCRdb keeps in-frame clones, though not all of them. The sample lists fewer than 350,000 clones, approximately 91% occurring once. The sample was PBMCs or T cells enriched from blood (not recorded which). These receptors were obtained from a woman in her thirties or forties with acute COVID-19.

The rearrangement links TRBV19 to TRBJ2-7; 9 bases agree with TRBD1. The ends lost 5 bases at V and 5 bases at J; junction bases unmatched: 19. This CDR3 region has 18 residues. CDR1 and CDR2 (germline): LNHDA, SQIVND (reference sequence). The DNA for the CDR3 is TGTGCCAGTAGTCCCCGCCCCCGGTCGGGACAGGGTACCCACGAGCAGTACTTC. It yields the protein CASSPRPRSGQGTHEQYF. The full variable domain, rest sourced from reference TRBV19 and TRBJ2-7, is DGGITQSPKYLFRKEGQNVTLSCEQNLNHDAMYWYRQDPGQGLRLIYYSQIVNDFQKGDIAEGYSVSREKKESFPLTVTSAQKNPTAFYLCASSPRPRSGQGTHEQYFGPGTRLTVT.

This chain joins TRBV5-1 and TRBJ1-1; 9 bases are a match to TRBD1. Germline lookup yields CDR1 SGHRS and CDR2 YFSETQ. Germline trimming cut 4 bases from V and 3 bases from J; bases unmatched to any gene: 4. The length of the CDR3 is 14 residues. In nucleotides, the CDR3 is TGCGCCAGCAGCCCGGGACAGGGATACACTGAAGCTTTCTTT. It specifies CASSPGQGYTEAFF.

This CDR3 is CASSSLPGTGYHEQYF. The CDR3 nucleotides are TGTGCCAGCAGTTCCCTCCCGGGGACAGGGTACCACGAGCAGTACTTC. The gene calls are TRBV28 and TRBJ2-7, with 9 bases identical to TRBD1. Per germline, CDR1 MDHEN and CDR2 SYDVKM. V dropped 4 bases and J dropped 5; count of bases not matched to a gene: 12. The CDR3 totals 16 residues.

The chain has TRBV4-2 and TRBJ2-3; D is possibly TRBD2 (6 bases). V lost 4 bases and J 2 bases, leaving 19 bases between the germline ends. The germline gives CDR1 LGHNA, CDR2 YNFKEQ. This CDR3 has 17 residues. CDR3 region: CASSRGRDWGNTDTQYF. CDR3 bases: TGTGCCAGCAGCCGAGGACGGGACTGGGGGAACACAGATACGCAGTATTTT.

J is TRBJ1-6 and V is TRBV28, with 8 bases lining up with TRBD1. Germline V CDR1 and CDR2: MDHEN, SYDVKM. V lost 5 bases, J lost 7 bases, and 7 bases stayed unmatched. The CDR3 length is 15 residues. The CDR3 here is CASSPPRQGNSPLHF. The CDR3 DNA follows: TGTGCCAGCAGTCCACCAAGACAGGGGAATTCACCCCTCCACTTT.

The chain carries TRBV12-3 or TRBV12-4 and TRBJ1-2; 9 nucleotides line up with TRBD1. The J segment lost 6 bases and the V segment lost 5 bases, leaving 4 bases of the junction unmatched. The CDR3 is 13 amino acids. Here the CDR3 DNA reads TGTGCCAGCAGTGACAGGGGGTGGGATGGCTACACCTTC. Translated, it gives CASSDRGWDGYTF.

The gene calls are TRBV15 and TRBJ2-1; TRBD1 matches 8 bases. Germline lookup yields CDR1 LNHNV and CDR2 YYDKDF (reference sequence). This CDR3 has 15 amino acids. J gave up 5 bases and V 2 bases, and 5 bases lay outside the gene matches. CDR3 DNA: TGTGCCACCAGCAGACGGACAGGGAGAGACAATGAGCAGTTCTTC. Its translation: CATSRRTGRDNEQFF.

The chain employs TRBV7-9 and TRBJ2-3, with 10 bases that match TRBD1. The CDR3 loop spans 16 amino acids. V lost 5 bases and J lost 0; bases outside the gene matches: 5. From germline, CDR1 is SEHNR and CDR2 FQNEAQ (reference sequence). The CDR3 DNA sequence: TGTGCCAGCAGCCCAGGGACAGGGGTGAGCACAGATACGCAGTATTTT. It yields the protein CASSPGTGVSTDTQYF.

V usage is TRBV18 and J usage is TRBJ2-2; 12 bases are a match to TRBD2. The CDR3 runs 17 residues. With 3 bases clipped from V and 1 base from J, the junction kept 3 bases outside the gene matches. Germline V gives CDR1 KGHSH, CDR2 LQKENI. The CDR3 is CASSPETSGGNTGELFF. CDR3 DNA: TGTGCCAGCTCACCCGAGACTAGCGGGGGGAACACCGGGGAGCTGTTTTTT.

V and J are TRBV21-1 and TRBJ1-1; the table's D gene call, TRBD1, was not cross checked with the DNA. TRBV21-1 is classified as a pseudogene. The length of the CDR3 is 13 residues. The CDR3 spells CASSDRENTEAFF. CDR3 nucleotides: TGTGCCAGCAGCGACAGGGAAAACACTGAAGCTTTCTTT.

This chain links TRBV21-1 with TRBJ1-1. TRBV21-1 is a listed pseudogene. The length of the CDR3 is 15 residues. The CDR3 here is CASSHRPDGYTEAFF. In DNA form, the CDR3 reads TGTGCCAGCAGCCACCGTCCTGACGGGTACACTGAAGCTTTCTTT.

The rearrangement links TRBV5-1 to TRBJ2-1; tentatively, D is TRBD1 (6 bases). V lost 3 bases and J 3 bases, leaving 13 bases between the germline ends. The CDR3 consists of 15 residues. From germline, CDR1 is SGHRS and CDR2 YFSETQ. This CDR3 reads CASSSGTQSYNEQFF. CDR3 DNA: TGCGCCAGCAGCTCCGGGACACAAAGCTACAATGAGCAGTTCTTC.

V and J are TRBV5-1 and TRBJ2-7, with 10 bases matching TRBD2. The length of the CDR3 is 19 residues. Per germline, CDR1 SGHRS and CDR2 YFSETQ. J lost 1 base, V lost 1 base, and 14 bases had no gene match. CDR3 amino acids: CASSLPIAPGLASSYEQYF. The CDR3 region has the DNA TGCGCCAGCAGCTTGCCCATAGCCCCGGGACTAGCGTCATCCTACGAGCAGTACTTC.

V gene TRBV3-1 (or the pseudogene TRBV3-2) combines with J gene TRBJ2-2, with 8 bases that match TRBD2. CDR3 length: 16 amino acids. J gave up 2 bases and V 1 base, and 3 bases lay outside the gene matches. CDR1 is LGHDT and CDR2 is YNNKEL in the germline V gene (reference sequence). The CDR3 coding sequence is TGTGCCAGCAGCCAAGCGGGGGGGCTAAACACCGGGGAGCTGTTTTTT. It specifies CASSQAGGLNTGELFF.

The genes are TRBV7-2 and TRBJ2-5, with unresolved D. CDR3 length equals 15 residues. The germline CDR1 and CDR2 sequences are SGHTA and FQGNSA. Between the trimmed V and J ends, which lost 4 bases and 0 bases, there was a span of 12 bases. Here the CDR3 reads CASSYFPVYQETQYF. The CDR3 region has the DNA TGTGCCAGCAGCTATTTCCCAGTGTACCAAGAGACCCAGTACTTC.

The V call is TRBV19, the J call TRBJ1-2; D ambiguous. CDR1 LNHDA and CDR2 SQIVND come from the germline V gene (reference sequence). The V gene lost 7 bases and the J gene lost 7 bases, with 16 bases spanning the gap. The CDR3 is 13 residues long. The CDR3 is CASTPAPGVGYTF. The CDR3 bases are TGTGCCAGTACCCCGGCTCCCGGGGTTGGCTACACCTTC.

V is TRBV4-1 and J is TRBJ1-1; 9 bases match TRBD1. Germline CDR1 MGHRA, CDR2 YSYEKL. The V gene end was trimmed by 1 base and the J gene end by 4 bases; junction bases not matched to a gene: 7. The CDR3 loop spans 16 amino acids. The CDR3 region is CASSQGYRGLGTEAFF. CDR3 sequence (DNA): TGCGCCAGCAGCCAAGGCTACAGGGGGCTGGGCACTGAAGCTTTCTTT.

The chain is built from TRBV11-2 and TRBJ2-1; TRBD1 might be the D (6 bases). The CDR3 is 16 amino acids. V was trimmed by 5 bases and J by 4 bases, leaving 18 bases between them. Germline loops: CDR1 SGHAT, CDR2 FQNNGV. The CDR3 nucleotides read TGTGCCAGCAGCCGTTATACCGGACAGACATACAATGAGCAGTTCTTC. It codes for CASSRYTGQTYNEQFF.